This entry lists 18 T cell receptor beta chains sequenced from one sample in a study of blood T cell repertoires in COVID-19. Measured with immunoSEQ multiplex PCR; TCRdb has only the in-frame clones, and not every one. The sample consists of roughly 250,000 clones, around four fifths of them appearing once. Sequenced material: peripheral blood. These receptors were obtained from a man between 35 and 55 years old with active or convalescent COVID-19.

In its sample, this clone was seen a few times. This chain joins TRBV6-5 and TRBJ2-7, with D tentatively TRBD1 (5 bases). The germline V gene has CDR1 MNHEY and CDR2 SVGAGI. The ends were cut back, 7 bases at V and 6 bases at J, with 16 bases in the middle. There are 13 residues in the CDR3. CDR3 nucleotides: TGTGCCAGCACCGTTGACAGACGTGGCGAGCAGTACTTC. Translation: CASTVDRRGEQYF.

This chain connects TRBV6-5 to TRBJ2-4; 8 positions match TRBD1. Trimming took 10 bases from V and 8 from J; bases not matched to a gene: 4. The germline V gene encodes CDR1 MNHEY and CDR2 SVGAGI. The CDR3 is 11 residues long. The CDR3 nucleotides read TGTGCCACAGGGGGCAGGTACATTCAGTACTTC. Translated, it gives CATGGRYIQYF.

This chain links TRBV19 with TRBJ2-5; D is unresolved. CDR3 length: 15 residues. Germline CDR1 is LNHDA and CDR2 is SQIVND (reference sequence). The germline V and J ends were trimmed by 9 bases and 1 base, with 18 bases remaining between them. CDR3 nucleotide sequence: TGTGCCAGCCGTCGAACAGCAGTTACCCAAGAGACCCAGTACTTC. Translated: CASRRTAVTQETQYF. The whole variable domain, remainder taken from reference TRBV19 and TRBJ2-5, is DGGITQSPKYLFRKEGQNVTLSCEQNLNHDAMYWYRQDPGQGLRLIYYSQIVNDFQKGDIAEGYSVSREKKESFPLTVTSAQKNPTAFYLCASRRTAVTQETQYFGPGTRLLVL.

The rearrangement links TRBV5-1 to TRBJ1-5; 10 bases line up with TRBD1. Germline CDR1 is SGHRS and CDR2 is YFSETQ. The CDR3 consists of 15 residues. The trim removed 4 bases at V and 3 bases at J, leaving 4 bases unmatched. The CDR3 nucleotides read TGCGCCAGCAGCCGGACAGGGGGGAACAATCAGCCCCAGCATTTT. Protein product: CASSRTGGNNQPQHF.

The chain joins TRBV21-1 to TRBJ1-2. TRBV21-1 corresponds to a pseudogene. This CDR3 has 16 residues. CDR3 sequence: CASSKALGREGYGYTF. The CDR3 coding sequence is TGTGCCAGCAGCAAAGCGCTTGGCAGGGAGGGCTATGGCTACACCTTC.

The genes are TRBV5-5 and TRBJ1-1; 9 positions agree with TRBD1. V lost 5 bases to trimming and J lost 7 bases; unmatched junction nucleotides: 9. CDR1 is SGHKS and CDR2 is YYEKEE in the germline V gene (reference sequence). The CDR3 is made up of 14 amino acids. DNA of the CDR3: TGTGCCAGCAGGTCGGGACAGGGTCTGCTTGAAGCTTTCTTT. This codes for CASRSGQGLLEAFF.

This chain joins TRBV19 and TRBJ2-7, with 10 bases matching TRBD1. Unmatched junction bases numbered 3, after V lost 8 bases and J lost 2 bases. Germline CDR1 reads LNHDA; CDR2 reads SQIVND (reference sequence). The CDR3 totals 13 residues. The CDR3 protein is CASGTGVAYEQYF. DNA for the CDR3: TGTGCCAGTGGGACAGGGGTAGCCTACGAGCAGTACTTC.

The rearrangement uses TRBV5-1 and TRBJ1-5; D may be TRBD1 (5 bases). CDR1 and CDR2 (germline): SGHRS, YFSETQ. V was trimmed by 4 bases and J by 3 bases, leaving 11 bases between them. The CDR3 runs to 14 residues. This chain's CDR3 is CASSLDSYNQPQHF. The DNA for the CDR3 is TGCGCCAGCAGCCTCGACAGCTACAATCAGCCCCAGCATTTT.

The CDR3 spells CASSRDRNMNTEAFF. CDR3 nucleotides: TGTGCCAGCTCTCGGGACAGGAATATGAACACTGAAGCTTTCTTT. This chain links TRBV18 with TRBJ1-1; 8 bases map to TRBD1. V gave up 6 bases and J gave up 0 bases; unmatched junction bases: 6. The CDR3 consists of 15 residues. CDR1 and CDR2 from the germline V gene are KGHSH and LQKENI.

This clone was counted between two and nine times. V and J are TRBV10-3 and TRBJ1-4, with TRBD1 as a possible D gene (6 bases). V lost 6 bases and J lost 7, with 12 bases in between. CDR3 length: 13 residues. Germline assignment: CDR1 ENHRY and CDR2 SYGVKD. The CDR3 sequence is CAIRQGAGEKLFF. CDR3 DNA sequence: TGTGCCATCAGACAGGGAGCAGGTGAAAAACTGTTTTTT.

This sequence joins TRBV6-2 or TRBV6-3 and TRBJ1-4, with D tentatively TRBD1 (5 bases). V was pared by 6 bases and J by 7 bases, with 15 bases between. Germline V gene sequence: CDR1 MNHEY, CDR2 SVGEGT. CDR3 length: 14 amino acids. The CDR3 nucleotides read TGTGCCAGCAGCCAAGTCATAAGGGGTGAAAAACTGTTTTTT. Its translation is CASSQVIRGEKLFF.

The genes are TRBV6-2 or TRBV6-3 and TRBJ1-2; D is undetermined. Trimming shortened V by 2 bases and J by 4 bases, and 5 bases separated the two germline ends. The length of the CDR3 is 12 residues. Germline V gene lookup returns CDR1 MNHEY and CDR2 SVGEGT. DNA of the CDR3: TGTGCCAGCAGTTACGGCAGCTATGGCTACACCTTC. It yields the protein CASSYGSYGYTF.

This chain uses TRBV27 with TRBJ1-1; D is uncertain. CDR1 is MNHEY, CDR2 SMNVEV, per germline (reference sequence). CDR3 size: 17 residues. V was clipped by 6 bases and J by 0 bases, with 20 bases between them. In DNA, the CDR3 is TGTGCCAGCAGCCGTGATGGCACCCACCGCATGAACACTGAAGCTTTCTTT. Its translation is CASSRDGTHRMNTEAFF.

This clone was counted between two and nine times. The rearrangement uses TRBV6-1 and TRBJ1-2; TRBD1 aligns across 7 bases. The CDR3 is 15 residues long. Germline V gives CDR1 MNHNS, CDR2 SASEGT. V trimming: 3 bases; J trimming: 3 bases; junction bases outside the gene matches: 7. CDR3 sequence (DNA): TGTGCCAGCAGTGATGGGGTACAGGGGTACTATGGCTACACCTTC. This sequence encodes CASSDGVQGYYGYTF.

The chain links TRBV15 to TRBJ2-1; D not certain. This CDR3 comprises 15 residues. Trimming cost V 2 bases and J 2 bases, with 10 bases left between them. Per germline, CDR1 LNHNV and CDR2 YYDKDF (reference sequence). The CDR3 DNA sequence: TGTGCCACCAGCAGAACGGCGGTTACCTACAATGAGCAGTTCTTC. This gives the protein CATSRTAVTYNEQFF. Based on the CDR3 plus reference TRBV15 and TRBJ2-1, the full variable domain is DAMVIQNPRYQVTQFGKPVTLSCSQTLNHNVMYWYQQKSSQAPKLLFHYYDKDFNNEADTPDNFQSRRPNTSFCFLDIRSPGLGDTAMYLCATSRTAVTYNEQFFGPGTRLTVL.

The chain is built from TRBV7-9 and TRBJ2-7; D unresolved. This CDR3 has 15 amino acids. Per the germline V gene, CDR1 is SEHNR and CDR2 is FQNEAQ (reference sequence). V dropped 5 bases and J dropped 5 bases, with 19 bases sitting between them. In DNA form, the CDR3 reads TGTGCCAGCAGCCCCCCTTCCTGGAGAGCAAACGAGCAGTACTTC. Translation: CASSPPSWRANEQYF.

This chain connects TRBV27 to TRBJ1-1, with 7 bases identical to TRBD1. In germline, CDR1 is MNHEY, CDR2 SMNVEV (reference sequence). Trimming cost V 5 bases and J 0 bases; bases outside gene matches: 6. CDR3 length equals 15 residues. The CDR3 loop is CASSPKGQLNTEAFF. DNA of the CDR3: TGTGCCAGCAGTCCGAAGGGACAGCTGAACACTGAAGCTTTCTTT.

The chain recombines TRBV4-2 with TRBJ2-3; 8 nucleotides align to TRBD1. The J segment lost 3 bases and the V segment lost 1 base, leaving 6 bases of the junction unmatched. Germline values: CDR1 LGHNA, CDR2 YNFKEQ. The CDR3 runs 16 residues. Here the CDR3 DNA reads TGTGCCAGCAGCCAAGGAGGACAGGGTGGGACAGATACGCAGTATTTT. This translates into CASSQGGQGGTDTQYF.